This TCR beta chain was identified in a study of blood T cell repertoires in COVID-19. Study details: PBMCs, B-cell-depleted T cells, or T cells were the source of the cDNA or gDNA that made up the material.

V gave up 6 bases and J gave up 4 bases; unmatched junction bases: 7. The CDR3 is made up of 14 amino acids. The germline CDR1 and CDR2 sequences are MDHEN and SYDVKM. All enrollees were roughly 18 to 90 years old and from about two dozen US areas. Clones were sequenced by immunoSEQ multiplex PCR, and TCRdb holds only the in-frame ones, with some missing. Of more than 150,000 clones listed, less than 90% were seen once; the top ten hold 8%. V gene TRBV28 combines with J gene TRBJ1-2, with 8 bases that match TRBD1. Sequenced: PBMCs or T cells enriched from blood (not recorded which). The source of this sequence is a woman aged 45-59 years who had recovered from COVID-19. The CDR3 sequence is CASSRRDRLYGYTF. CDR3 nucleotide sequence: TGTGCCAGCAGCCGCCGGGACAGGCTCTATGGCTACACCTTC.